This passage covers 5 T cell receptor beta chains from one sample sequenced in a study of T cells in localized non-small cell lung cancer. The protocol was immunoSEQ multiplex PCR, while the TCRdb copy is restricted to in-frame clones and leaves out a portion. The table has around 130,000 clones, 70% to 90% seen once. The input for sequencing was peripheral blood, taken before any cancer treatment. Receptors originate from a female donor over 55 with stage I lung adenocarcinoma.

This chain links TRBV7-6 with TRBJ2-2; D is uncertain. Germline CDR1 and CDR2: SGHVS and FNYEAQ. V was pared by 1 base and J by 5 bases, with 8 bases between. CDR3 size: 14 residues. The CDR3 is CASSLVLGTGELFF. The CDR3 DNA follows: TGTGCCAGCAGCTTAGTCCTAGGGACCGGGGAGCTGTTTTTT.

V and J are TRBV30 and TRBJ2-1, with a possible D match to TRBD1 (6 bases). The CDR3 runs to 13 residues. From germline, CDR1 is GTSNPN and CDR2 SVGIG (reference sequence). Trimming left V 4 bases short and J 3 bases short, with 10 bases between. CDR3 in amino acids: CAWMEDSYNEQFF. As DNA, the CDR3 is TGTGCCTGGATGGAGGACAGCTACAATGAGCAGTTCTTC.

The rearrangement links TRBV4-2 to TRBJ2-3; 7 bases match TRBD2. Trimming took 5 bases from V and 4 from J; bases not matched to a gene: 12. Germline CDR1 reads LGHNA; CDR2 reads YNFKEQ. There are 16 residues in the CDR3. DNA for the CDR3: TGTGCCAGCAGCGGCGCTAGCGGCTTGGGGTCAGATACGCAGTATTTT. Protein sequence: CASSGASGLGSDTQYF.

The chain recombines TRBV5-1 with TRBJ1-3; no clear D gene. V lost 3 bases and J 0 bases, leaving 22 bases between the germline ends. Germline V gene lookup returns CDR1 SGHRS and CDR2 YFSETQ. This CDR3 region has 19 residues. The CDR3 DNA reads TGCGCCAGCAGCTGGAAGTCAGTGGGCTTCGTATTCTCTGGAAACACCATATATTTT. Translated: CASSWKSVGFVFSGNTIYF. Filled out from reference TRBV5-1 and TRBJ1-3, the complete variable domain reads KAGVTQTPRYLIKTRGQQVTLSCSPISGHRSVSWYQQTPGQGLQFLFEYFSETQRNKGNFPGRFSGRQFSNSRSEMNVSTLELGDSALYLCASSWKSVGFVFSGNTIYFGEGSWLTVV.

Concerning this clone itself: This may be a read error, as it is one base from a much larger clone. This sequence joins TRBV11-3 and TRBJ2-1; TRBD2 matches 8 bases. V trimming: 3 bases; J trimming: 4 bases; junction bases outside the gene matches: 11. Germline CDR1 and CDR2: SGHNT and YENEEA. The CDR3 sequence is 17 residues long. The CDR3: CASSFGLAQRAYNEQFF. CDR3 sequence (DNA): TGTGCCAGCAGCTTCGGACTAGCCCAGAGAGCATACAATGAGCAGTTCTTC.